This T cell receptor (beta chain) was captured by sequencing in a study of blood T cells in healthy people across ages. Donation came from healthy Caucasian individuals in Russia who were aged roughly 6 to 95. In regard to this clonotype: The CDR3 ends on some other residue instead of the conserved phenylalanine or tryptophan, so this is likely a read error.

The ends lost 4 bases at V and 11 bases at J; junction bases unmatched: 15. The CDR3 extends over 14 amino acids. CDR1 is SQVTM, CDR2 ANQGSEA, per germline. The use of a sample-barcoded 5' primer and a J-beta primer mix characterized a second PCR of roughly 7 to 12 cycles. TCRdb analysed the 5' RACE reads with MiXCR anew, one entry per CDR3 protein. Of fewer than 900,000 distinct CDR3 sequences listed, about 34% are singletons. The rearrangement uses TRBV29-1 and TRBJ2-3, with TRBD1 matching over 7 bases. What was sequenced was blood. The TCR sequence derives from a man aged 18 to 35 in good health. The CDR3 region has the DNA TGCAGCGTTGGACACCGACAGGGTAATTTGGAGCAGTATTTG. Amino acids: CSVGHRQGNLEQYL.